These 31 T cell receptor beta chains share one sample of origin, sequenced in a study of radiation and T cells in renal cell carcinoma. The method was immunoSEQ multiplex PCR; TCRdb's version includes in-frame clones alone and lacks a portion of them. The table lists about 140,000 clones, 75% to 90% of them singletons. Time point given: baseline pretreatment blood. Treatment here: 15 Gy SBRT to primary tumor, nephrectomy 4 weeks later. Sequencing was performed on blood, taken from a patient whose treatment included radiotherapy and nephrectomy. The receptors originated from a woman aged 50 to 60 with renal cell carcinoma.

The chain joins TRBV9 to TRBJ2-5; D unresolved. The CDR3 has 13 residues. Trimming cost V 2 bases and J 0 bases, with 5 bases left between them. The germline CDR1 and CDR2 sequences are SGDLS and YYNGEE. The CDR3 DNA reads TGTGCCAGCAGCGTCCAACACCAAGAGACCCAGTACTTC. This codes for CASSVQHQETQYF.

The chain links TRBV20-1 to TRBJ2-7, with D maybe TRBD2 (7 bases). Germline V lookup: CDR1 DFQATT, CDR2 SNEGSKA (reference sequence). CDR3 length: 11 residues. The CDR3 loop reads CAWGGRYEQYF. CDR3 DNA sequence: TGCGCCTGGGGGGGGCGCTACGAGCAGTACTTC.

The genes are TRBV6-5 and TRBJ2-7; TRBD2 matches at 7 bases. The ends lost 5 bases at V and 6 bases at J; junction bases unmatched: 7. Germline CDR1 reads MNHEY; CDR2 reads SVGAGI. The CDR3 is 13 residues long. The CDR3 DNA reads TGTGCCAGCAGTCAGCGGGACCAGAGCGAGCAGTACTTC. Encoded protein: CASSQRDQSEQYF.

This clone was counted a single time. V gene TRBV19 combines with J gene TRBJ2-7, with TRBD2 identical over 10 bases. The length of the CDR3 is 13 residues. Germline V gene sequence: CDR1 LNHDA, CDR2 SQIVND (reference sequence). J was trimmed by 3 bases and V by 7 bases; bases with no gene match: 3. The CDR3 here is CASKLAGNYEQYF. CDR3 DNA sequence: TGTGCCAGTAAACTAGCGGGGAACTACGAGCAGTACTTC.

This clone was seen just once. J is TRBJ2-5 and V is TRBV15; D is ambiguous. Trimming removed 0 bases at V and 7 bases at J, with 9 bases between. Germline V gene data show CDR1 as LNHNV and CDR2 as YYDKDF (reference sequence). The CDR3 has 13 residues. CDR3 nucleotide sequence: TGTGCCACCAGCAGAGATGGGGTGGGGACCCAGTACTTC. Its translation is CATSRDGVGTQYF.

The chain combines TRBV10-1 with TRBJ2-7, with no clear D. This CDR3 region has 14 residues. V lost 0 bases and J lost 0, with 6 bases in between. CDR1 and CDR2 from the germline V gene are WNHNN and SYGVQD (reference sequence). The CDR3 DNA follows: TGCGCCAGCAGTGAGTCGGACGACTCCTACGAGCAGTACTTC. Its translation is CASSESDDSYEQYF.

This chain connects TRBV4-2 to TRBJ2-7, with 9 positions matching TRBD1. V was pared by 0 bases and J by 1 base, with 7 bases of the junction left unmatched. From germline, CDR1 is LGHNA and CDR2 YNFKEQ. The CDR3 contains 17 residues. This CDR3 reads CASSQDWRDRESYEQYF. For the CDR3, the DNA is TGTGCCAGCAGCCAAGATTGGAGGGACAGGGAGTCCTACGAGCAGTACTTC.

J is TRBJ1-6 and V is TRBV27; no firm D call. Germline V gene sequence: CDR1 MNHEY, CDR2 SMNVEV (reference sequence). There are 13 residues in the CDR3. V was shortened by 0 bases and J by 7 bases, with 4 bases between the two germline ends. CDR3 residues: CASSLSTNSPLHF. Here the CDR3 DNA reads TGTGCCAGCAGTTTATCCACGAATTCACCCCTCCACTTT.

In this sample, this clone turned up once. The chain recombines TRBV18 with TRBJ2-7; unclear D gene. Germline V gives CDR1 KGHSH, CDR2 LQKENI. The CDR3 contains 13 residues. With 3 bases removed from V and 3 bases from J, the gap between germline ends came to 9 bases. CDR3: CASSPGPRYEQYF. For the CDR3, the DNA is TGTGCCAGCTCACCCGGACCGCGCTACGAGCAGTACTTC. Filled out from reference TRBV18 and TRBJ2-7, the complete variable domain reads NAGVMQNPRHLVRRRGQEARLRCSPMKGHSHVYWYRQLPEEGLKFMVYLQKENIIDESGMPKERFSAEFPKEGPSILRIQQVVRGDSAAYFCASSPGPRYEQYFGPGTRLTVT.

This chain joins TRBV18 and TRBJ1-1, with D uncertain. The CDR3 has 14 residues. Germline loops: CDR1 KGHSH, CDR2 LQKENI. The V end was cut by 3 bases, the J end by 3 bases, with 11 bases between. The CDR3 here is CASSPYMGDTEAFF. The CDR3 region has the DNA TGTGCCAGCTCACCTTACATGGGCGACACTGAAGCTTTCTTT.

V is TRBV27 and J is TRBJ2-2; D is ambiguous. The CDR3 is 12 residues long. CDR1 and CDR2 from the germline V gene are MNHEY and SMNVEV (reference sequence). Trimming pared 0 bases from V and 6 bases from J, leaving 2 bases between. For the CDR3, the DNA is TGTGCCAGCAGTTTATCCCCCGGGGAGCTGTTTTTT. Amino acid sequence: CASSLSPGELFF.

Only one count was recorded for this clone. This chain joins TRBV28 and TRBJ1-4; D remains unclear. Germline V gene data show CDR1 as MDHEN and CDR2 as SYDVKM. Trimming removed 7 bases at V and 8 bases at J, with 17 bases between. This CDR3 contains 14 residues. The CDR3 DNA follows: TGTGCCAGCACATCCCCAAATTTGAGGGAAAAACTGTTTTTT. Translation: CASTSPNLREKLFF.

Note on this clone: This same CDR3 is encoded by further DNA sequences in the sample. V is TRBV9 and J is TRBJ2-5, with D perhaps TRBD2 (6 bases). The CDR3 is 14 amino acids. Trimming removed 2 bases at V and 4 bases at J, with 12 bases between. Germline CDR1 SGDLS, CDR2 YYNGEE. CDR3 bases: TGTGCCAGCAGCGTGGGCGGGATGGCAGAGACCCAGTACTTC. It is translated as CASSVGGMAETQYF.

A few counts support this clone. The chain has TRBV7-2 and TRBJ1-2; tentative D call: TRBD1 (6 bases). V was cut by 3 bases and J by 1 base, with 9 bases left in between. CDR1 and CDR2 from the germline V gene are SGHTA and FQGNSA. CDR3 length equals 14 residues. The CDR3 coding sequence is TGTGCCAGCAGCTTGGTCAGGGGTAACTATGGCTACACCTTC. Translation: CASSLVRGNYGYTF.

The V gene is TRBV4-3, the J gene TRBJ2-6; no clear D gene. Germline CDR1 reads LGHNA; CDR2 reads YSLEER. This CDR3 has 14 amino acids. V lost 3 bases and J lost 1, with 4 bases in between. The CDR3 region has the DNA TGCGCCAGCAGCCATACTTCTGGGGCCAACGTCCTGACTTTC. Translation: CASSHTSGANVLTF.

A single count supports this clone. V and J are TRBV25-1 and TRBJ1-4; 10 nucleotides match TRBD1. V dropped 3 bases and J dropped 5; count of bases not matched to a gene: 3. Germline-derived CDR1 and CDR2 are MGHDK and SYGVNS. CDR3 length equals 15 residues. DNA for the CDR3: TGTGCCAGCAGTGATTGGACAGGGGGGAATGAAAAACTGTTTTTT. It specifies CASSDWTGGNEKLFF.

The V and J genes are TRBV7-2 and TRBJ2-3, with TRBD2 as a possible D gene (6 bases). Trimming took 8 bases from V and 0 from J, leaving 18 bases between them. The CDR3 contains 16 residues. In germline, CDR1 is SGHTA, CDR2 FQGNSA. This CDR3 reads CASPLGGDASTDTQYF. For the CDR3, the DNA is TGTGCCAGCCCCTTGGGCGGGGATGCTAGCACAGATACGCAGTATTTT.

A single count supports this clone. The chain is built from TRBV29-1 and TRBJ2-7, with TRBD1 matching over 10 bases. The CDR3 contains 13 residues. Germline CDR1 SQVTM, CDR2 ANQGSEA. V was clipped by 7 bases and J by 4 bases; unmatched bases: 7. The CDR3 DNA is TGCAGCGCCGGGGACAGGGGTGGGTACGAGCAGTACTTC. Its translation is CSAGDRGGYEQYF.

The chain carries TRBV14 and TRBJ2-2; D could derive from TRBD1 or TRBD2 (5 bases each). V was cut by 0 bases and J by 0 bases, with 11 bases left in between. Germline CDR1 SGHDN, CDR2 FVKESK. This CDR3 has 17 amino acids. CDR3: CASSQDHGDPNTGELFF. As DNA, the CDR3 is TGTGCCAGCAGCCAAGATCACGGGGACCCGAACACCGGGGAGCTGTTTTTT.

A single count supports this clone. This rearrangement joins TRBV10-3 to TRBJ2-2, with D hard to call. With 10 bases removed from V and 1 base from J, the gap between germline ends came to 7 bases. Looked up from germline, CDR1 is ENHRY and CDR2 is SYGVKD. This CDR3 comprises 12 residues. CDR3 loop: CASTQNTGELFF. In DNA, the CDR3 is TGTGCCAGCACCCAGAACACCGGGGAGCTGTTTTTT.

The chain joins TRBV10-2 to TRBJ1-4; D uncertain. The germline CDR1 and CDR2 sequences are WSHSY and SAAADI. CDR3 length: 11 amino acids. The V and J ends lost 3 bases and 14 bases respectively, with 10 bases between them. The CDR3 sequence: CASSDDFLLFF. CDR3 in DNA: TGCGCCAGCAGTGATGATTTTTTGCTGTTTTTT.

V and J are TRBV7-8 and TRBJ1-2; D remains ambiguous. V lost 1 base, J lost 5 bases, and 8 bases lay in between. Per germline, CDR1 SGHVS and CDR2 FQNEAQ. The CDR3 runs 13 residues. The CDR3 loop reads CASSLGGSYGYTF. CDR3 sequence (DNA): TGTGCCAGCAGCTTAGGCGGGAGTTATGGCTACACCTTC.

This chain connects TRBV7-2 to TRBJ2-7; 9 bases map to TRBD2. The CDR3 sequence is 15 residues long. Looked up from germline, CDR1 is SGHTA and CDR2 is FQGNSA. The V gene end was trimmed by 3 bases and the J gene end by 3 bases; junction bases not matched to a gene: 6. The CDR3 loop reads CASSFSASGIYEQYF. The CDR3 DNA reads TGTGCCAGCAGCTTTAGTGCTAGCGGGATCTACGAGCAGTACTTC. Full variable domain (rest looked up from reference TRBV7-2 and TRBJ2-7): GAGVSQSPSNKVTEKGKDVELRCDPISGHTALYWYRQSLGQGLEFLIYFQGNSAPDKSGLPSDRFSAERTGGSVSTLTIQRTQQEDSAVYLCASSFSASGIYEQYFGPGTRLTVT.

This clone came up a few times. The V gene is TRBV5-1, the J gene TRBJ2-7, with D uncertain. Trimming shortened V by 1 base and J by 0 bases, and 11 bases separated the two germline ends. The length of the CDR3 is 15 residues. The germline V gene encodes CDR1 SGHRS and CDR2 YFSETQ. CDR3 DNA: TGCGCCAGCAGCTTGATCGGGCTTCGCTCCTACGAGCAGTACTTC. The encoded protein is CASSLIGLRSYEQYF. Filled out from reference TRBV5-1 and TRBJ2-7, the complete variable domain reads KAGVTQTPRYLIKTRGQQVTLSCSPISGHRSVSWYQQTPGQGLQFLFEYFSETQRNKGNFPGRFSGRQFSNSRSEMNVSTLELGDSALYLCASSLIGLRSYEQYFGPGTRLTVT.

This sequence joins TRBV4-3 and TRBJ2-7; D unclear. The germline CDR1 and CDR2 sequences are LGHNA and YSLEER. The CDR3 is made up of 14 amino acids. The V end was cut by 0 bases, the J end by 0 bases, with 6 bases between. CDR3 loop: CASSQDYTSYEQYF. The CDR3 nucleotides read TGCGCCAGCAGCCAAGATTACACCTCCTACGAGCAGTACTTC.

The V and J genes are TRBV5-6 and TRBJ2-7; possibly TRBD1 or TRBD2 for D (5 bases each). Germline loops: CDR1 SGHDT, CDR2 YYEEEE. The CDR3 has 13 amino acids. The V end was cut by 9 bases, the J end by 0 bases, with 13 bases between. CDR3 DNA: TGTGCCACCACCGGGACGAACTCCTACGAGCAGTACTTC. It codes for CATTGTNSYEQYF.

This sequence joins TRBV29-1 and TRBJ1-4; TRBD1 is a possible D gene (5 bases). CDR1 is SQVTM and CDR2 is ANQGSEA in the germline V gene. With 5 bases removed from V and 8 bases from J, the gap between germline ends came to 15 bases. The CDR3 runs 13 residues. The DNA for the CDR3 is TGCAGCGTTTACCAGGGAGTCGGGGAAAAACTGTTTTTT. Translation gives CSVYQGVGEKLFF.

Worth noting for this clone: Its ends do not fully match the called genes, so a read error is possible. J is TRBJ1-1 and V is TRBV5-4, with D maybe TRBD1 (5 bases). There are 15 residues in the CDR3. Germline V lookup: CDR1 SGHNT, CDR2 YYREEE (reference sequence). The DNA for the CDR3 is TGCGCCAGCAGCCCTCAGCAGGGAATGAACACTGAAGCTTTCTTT. Translating it yields CASSPQQGMNTEAFF.

The chain combines TRBV28 with TRBJ1-5, with unresolved D. Germline V lookup: CDR1 MDHEN, CDR2 SYDVKM. The CDR3 is 12 residues long. Trimming took 6 bases from V and 4 from J, leaving 7 bases between them. CDR3 residues: CASSRLNQPQHF. The CDR3, as DNA: TGTGCCAGCAGCCGACTTAATCAGCCCCAGCATTTT.

The chain joins TRBV6-6 to TRBJ1-2; D is uncertain. V was pared by 0 bases and J by 5 bases, with 7 bases between. Per the germline V gene, CDR1 is MNHNY and CDR2 is SVGAGI (reference sequence). The CDR3 has 13 amino acids. CDR3 region: CASSYSPGYGYTF. The DNA for the CDR3 is TGTGCCAGCAGTTACTCACCAGGATATGGCTACACCTTC.

CDR3 nucleotides: TGTGCCAGTAATTTGCGGGGGGTAAGAGATACGCAGTATTTT. Protein sequence: CASNLRGVRDTQYF. This chain uses TRBV19 with TRBJ2-3; 8 bases are a match to TRBD2. The CDR3 length is 14 residues. Trimming at V came to 7 bases and at J to 5 bases, leaving 8 bases not matched to a gene. Per germline, CDR1 LNHDA and CDR2 SQIVND (reference sequence).